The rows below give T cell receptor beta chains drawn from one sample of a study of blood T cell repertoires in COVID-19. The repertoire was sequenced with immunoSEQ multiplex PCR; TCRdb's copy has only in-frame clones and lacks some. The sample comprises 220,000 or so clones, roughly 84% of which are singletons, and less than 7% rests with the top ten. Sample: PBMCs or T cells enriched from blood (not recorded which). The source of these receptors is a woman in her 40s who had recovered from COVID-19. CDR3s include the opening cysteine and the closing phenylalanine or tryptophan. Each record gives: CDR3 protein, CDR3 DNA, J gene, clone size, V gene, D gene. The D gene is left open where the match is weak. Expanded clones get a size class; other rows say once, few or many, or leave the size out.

CDR3aa: CSVGTGLTEQYF; CDR3nt: TGCAGCGTTGGGACAGGTCTTACCGAGCAGTACTTC; j_gene: TRBJ2-7; abundance: -; v_gene: TRBV29-1; d_gene: TRBD1
CDR3aa: CASSPRGTGGGDEKLFF; CDR3nt: TGTGCCAGCAGCCCCCGTGGCACTGGAGGGGGCGACGAAAAACTGTTTTTT; j_gene: TRBJ1-4; abundance: -; v_gene: TRBV3-1/TRBV3-2; d_gene: TRBD1
CDR3aa: CASSIAFTDTQYF; CDR3nt: TGTGCCAGTAGTATAGCCTTTACAGATACGCAGTATTTT; j_gene: TRBJ2-3; abundance: -; v_gene: TRBV19; d_gene: -
CDR3aa: CAWSGLNSGSVYNEQFF; CDR3nt: TGTGCCTGGAGTGGCCTCAATAGCGGGAGTGTATACAATGAGCAGTTCTTC; j_gene: TRBJ2-1; abundance: -; v_gene: TRBV30; d_gene: TRBD2
CDR3aa: CASSPSGTRNEQFF; CDR3nt: TGTGCCAGCAGCCCCAGCGGGACCCGCAATGAGCAGTTCTTC; j_gene: TRBJ2-1; abundance: -; v_gene: TRBV13; d_gene: TRBD2
CDR3aa: CASSPAADRREQFF; CDR3nt: TGTGCCAGCTCACCAGCGGCCGACCGTCGTGAGCAGTTCTTC; j_gene: TRBJ2-1; abundance: -; v_gene: TRBV18; d_gene: -
CDR3aa: CASSGQVHGYTF; CDR3nt: TGTGCCAGCAGCGGACAGGTCCATGGCTACACCTTC; j_gene: TRBJ1-2; abundance: -; v_gene: TRBV28; d_gene: TRBD1
CDR3aa: CAISGRQGRFNEQFF; CDR3nt: TGTGCCATCAGTGGGAGACAGGGCCGGTTCAATGAGCAGTTCTTC; j_gene: TRBJ2-1; abundance: -; v_gene: TRBV10-3; d_gene: TRBD1
CDR3aa: CASSQVSGDSYEQYF; CDR3nt: TGTGCCAGCAGCCAAGTTTCGGGGGACTCCTACGAGCAGTACTTC; j_gene: TRBJ2-7; abundance: -; v_gene: TRBV4-2; d_gene: -
CDR3aa: CASSPGLGYGYTF; CDR3nt: TGTGCCAGCAGTCCGGGACTGGGCTATGGCTACACCTTC; j_gene: TRBJ1-2; abundance: -; v_gene: TRBV2; d_gene: -
CDR3aa: CASSSGTSGSETQYF; CDR3nt: TGTGCCAGTAGTTCCGGGACTAGCGGTTCGGAGACCCAGTACTTC; j_gene: TRBJ2-5; abundance: few; v_gene: TRBV19; d_gene: TRBD2
CDR3aa: CASSRELLTDTQYF; CDR3nt: TGCGCCAGCAGCCGAGAACTACTCACAGATACGCAGTATTTT; j_gene: TRBJ2-3; abundance: -; v_gene: TRBV4-1; d_gene: -
CDR3aa: CSVVRGWSGRDEQFF; CDR3nt: TGCAGCGTGGTCAGGGGTTGGAGCGGGAGGGATGAGCAGTTCTTC; j_gene: TRBJ2-1; abundance: -; v_gene: TRBV29-1; d_gene: TRBD2
CDR3aa: CASSGGDTDTQYF; CDR3nt: TGTGCCAGCTCAGGAGGAGACACAGATACGCAGTATTTT; j_gene: TRBJ2-3; abundance: -; v_gene: TRBV18; d_gene: -
CDR3aa: CASSSSSVSYEQYF; CDR3nt: TGCGCCAGCAGCTCCTCTAGCGTCTCCTACGAGCAGTACTTC; j_gene: TRBJ2-7; abundance: -; v_gene: TRBV5-1; d_gene: -
CDR3aa: CASSRTGVFATNEKLFF; CDR3nt: TGTGCCAGTAGTAGGACAGGGGTCTTTGCAACTAATGAAAAACTGTTTTTT; j_gene: TRBJ1-4; abundance: -; v_gene: TRBV19; d_gene: TRBD1
CDR3aa: CASSLAGIREDGYTF; CDR3nt: TGTGCCAGCAGCTTAGCCGGAATTCGAGAGGATGGCTACACCTTC; j_gene: TRBJ1-2; abundance: -; v_gene: TRBV11-2; d_gene: -
CDR3aa: CASSSIRGRTEAFF; CDR3nt: TGTGCCAGCAGCTCCATCAGGGGGCGCACTGAAGCTTTCTTT; j_gene: TRBJ1-1; abundance: -; v_gene: TRBV7-2; d_gene: TRBD1
CDR3aa: CSVERRLGRGADQPQHF; CDR3nt: TGCAGCGTTGAAAGGAGGTTAGGCAGGGGTGCCGATCAGCCCCAGCATTTT; j_gene: TRBJ1-5; abundance: once; v_gene: TRBV29-1; d_gene: -
CDR3aa: CATSDSSGRPDTQYF; CDR3nt: TGTGCCACCAGTGATTCTAGCGGGAGGCCAGATACGCAGTATTTT; j_gene: TRBJ2-3; abundance: -; v_gene: TRBV24-1; d_gene: TRBD2
CDR3aa: CASSLAAGGADTQYF; CDR3nt: TGCGCCAGCAGCTTGGCCGCGGGAGGGGCAGATACGCAGTATTTT; j_gene: TRBJ2-3; abundance: -; v_gene: TRBV5-1; d_gene: TRBD2
CDR3aa: CASSPTGKIAYNEQFF; CDR3nt: TGTGCCAGCAGCCCTACAGGGAAGATCGCCTACAATGAGCAGTTCTTC; j_gene: TRBJ2-1; abundance: few; v_gene: TRBV28; d_gene: -
CDR3aa: CASTRSSYNEQFF; CDR3nt: TGTGCCAGCACCCGGAGCTCCTACAATGAGCAGTTCTTC; j_gene: TRBJ2-1; abundance: -; v_gene: TRBV28; d_gene: -
CDR3aa: CAWSRLSGSQPQHF; CDR3nt: TGTGCCTGGAGTAGGCTGTCAGGCTCTCAGCCCCAGCATTTT; j_gene: TRBJ1-5; abundance: -; v_gene: TRBV30; d_gene: -
CDR3aa: CASSLRGSDTDTQYF; CDR3nt: TGTGCCAGCAGCCTGCGAGGTAGCGACACAGATACGCAGTATTTT; j_gene: TRBJ2-3; abundance: once; v_gene: TRBV9; d_gene: -
CDR3aa: CASSSGRNTGELFF; CDR3nt: TGTGCCAGCAGCTCCGGGAGAAACACCGGGGAGCTGTTTTTT; j_gene: TRBJ2-2; abundance: -; v_gene: TRBV7-2; d_gene: -
CDR3aa: CASSSQGQGTTGELFF; CDR3nt: TGTGCCAGCAGTTCCCAAGGACAGGGGACGACCGGGGAGCTGTTTTTT; j_gene: TRBJ2-2; abundance: -; v_gene: TRBV28; d_gene: TRBD1
CDR3aa: CASSEIRGGGTDTQYF; CDR3nt: TGTGCCAGCAGTGAAATAAGAGGGGGGGGCACAGATACGCAGTATTTT; j_gene: TRBJ2-3; abundance: -; v_gene: TRBV25-1; d_gene: -
CDR3aa: CASSYLLAGSNQPQHF; CDR3nt: TGTGCCAGCAGTTACTTATTGGCAGGGTCAAATCAGCCCCAGCATTTT; j_gene: TRBJ1-5; abundance: -; v_gene: TRBV6-6; d_gene: -
CDR3aa: CASSLGVTGESGNTIYF; CDR3nt: TGCGCCAGCAGCTTGGGAGTGACAGGGGAATCTGGAAACACCATATATTTT; j_gene: TRBJ1-3; abundance: once; v_gene: TRBV5-1; d_gene: TRBD1
CDR3aa: CASSPIEWSSYEQYF; CDR3nt: TGTGCCAGCAGTCCGATTGAGTGGTCCTCCTACGAGCAGTACTTC; j_gene: TRBJ2-7; abundance: -; v_gene: TRBV6-2/TRBV6-3; d_gene: -
CDR3aa: CASSLGQGNTGELFF; CDR3nt: TGCGCCAGCAGCTTAGGGCAGGGTAACACCGGGGAGCTGTTTTTT; j_gene: TRBJ2-2; abundance: -; v_gene: TRBV5-1; d_gene: -